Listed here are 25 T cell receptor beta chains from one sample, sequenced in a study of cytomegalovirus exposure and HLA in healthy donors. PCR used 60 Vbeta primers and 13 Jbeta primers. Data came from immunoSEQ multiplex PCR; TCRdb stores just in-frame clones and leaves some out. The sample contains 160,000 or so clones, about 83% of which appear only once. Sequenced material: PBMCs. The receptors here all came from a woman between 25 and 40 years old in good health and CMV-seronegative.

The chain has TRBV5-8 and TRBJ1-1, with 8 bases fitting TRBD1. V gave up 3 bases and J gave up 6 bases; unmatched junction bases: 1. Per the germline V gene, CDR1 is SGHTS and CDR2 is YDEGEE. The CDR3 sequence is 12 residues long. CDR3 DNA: TGTGCCAGCAGCTCACAGGGGGCTGAAGCTTTCTTT. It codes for CASSSQGAEAFF.

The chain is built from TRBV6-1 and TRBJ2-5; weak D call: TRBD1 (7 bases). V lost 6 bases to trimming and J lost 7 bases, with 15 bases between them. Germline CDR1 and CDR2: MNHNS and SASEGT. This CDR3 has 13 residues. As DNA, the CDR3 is TGTGCCAGCAGAACAGACAGGGAGGCGACCCAGTACTTC. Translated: CASRTDREATQYF.

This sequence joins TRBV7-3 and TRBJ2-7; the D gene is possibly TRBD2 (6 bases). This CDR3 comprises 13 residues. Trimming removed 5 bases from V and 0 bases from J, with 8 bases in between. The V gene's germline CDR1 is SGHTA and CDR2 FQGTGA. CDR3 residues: CASSRGSSYEQYF. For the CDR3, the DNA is TGTGCCAGCAGCCGGGGGTCCTCCTACGAGCAGTACTTC. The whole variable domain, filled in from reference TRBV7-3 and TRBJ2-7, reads GAGVSQTPSNKVTEKGKYVELRCDPISGHTALYWYRQSLGQGPEFLIYFQGTGAADDSGLPNDRFFAVRPEGSVSTLKIQRTERGDSAVYLCASSRGSSYEQYFGPGTRLTVT.

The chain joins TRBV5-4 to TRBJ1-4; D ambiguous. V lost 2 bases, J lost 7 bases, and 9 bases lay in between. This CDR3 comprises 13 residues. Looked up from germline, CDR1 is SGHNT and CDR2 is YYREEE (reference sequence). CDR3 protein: CASSFKGGEKLFF. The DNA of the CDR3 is TGTGCCAGCAGCTTCAAGGGAGGTGAAAAACTGTTTTTT.

CDR3 DNA sequence: TGTGCCAGCAGCTTACTCCAAGACAGGGTCGGCTATGGCTACACCTTC. This codes for CASSLLQDRVGYGYTF. This chain connects TRBV11-2 to TRBJ1-2, with 7 nucleotides matching TRBD1. There are 16 residues in the CDR3. Trimming cost V 2 bases and J 4 bases; bases outside gene matches: 10. Per the germline V gene, CDR1 is SGHAT and CDR2 is FQNNGV.

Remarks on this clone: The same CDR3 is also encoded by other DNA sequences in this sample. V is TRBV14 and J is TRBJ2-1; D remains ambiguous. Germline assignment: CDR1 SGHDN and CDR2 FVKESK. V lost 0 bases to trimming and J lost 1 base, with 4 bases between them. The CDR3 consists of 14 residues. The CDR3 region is CASSQESSYNEQFF. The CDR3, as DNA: TGTGCCAGCAGCCAAGAGTCGTCCTACAATGAGCAGTTCTTC.

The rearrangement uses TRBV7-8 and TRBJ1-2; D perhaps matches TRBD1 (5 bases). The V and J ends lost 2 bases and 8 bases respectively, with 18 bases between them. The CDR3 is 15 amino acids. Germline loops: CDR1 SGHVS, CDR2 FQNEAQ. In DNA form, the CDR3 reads TGTGCCAGCAGCTTAAACCCCCAGGGCGACGGGGGCTACACCTTC. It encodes CASSLNPQGDGGYTF.

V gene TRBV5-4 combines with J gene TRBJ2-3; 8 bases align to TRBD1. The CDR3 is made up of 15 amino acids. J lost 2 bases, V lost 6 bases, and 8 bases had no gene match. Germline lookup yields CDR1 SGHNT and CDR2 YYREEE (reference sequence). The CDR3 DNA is TGTGCCAGCAACGCCCCCCAGGGGGCCACAGATACGCAGTATTTT. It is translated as CASNAPQGATDTQYF.

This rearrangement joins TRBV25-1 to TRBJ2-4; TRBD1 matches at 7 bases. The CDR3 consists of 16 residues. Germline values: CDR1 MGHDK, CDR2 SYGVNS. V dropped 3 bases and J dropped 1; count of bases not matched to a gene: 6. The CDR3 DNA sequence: TGTGCCAGCAGTGATCCTACAGGGGACGCCAAAAACATTCAGTACTTC. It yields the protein CASSDPTGDAKNIQYF.

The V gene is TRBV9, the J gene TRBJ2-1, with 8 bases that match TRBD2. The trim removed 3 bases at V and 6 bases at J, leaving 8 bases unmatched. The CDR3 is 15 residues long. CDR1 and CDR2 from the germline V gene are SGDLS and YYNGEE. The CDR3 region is CASSAGLALSNEQFF. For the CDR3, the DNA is TGTGCCAGCAGCGCCGGACTAGCCCTTTCCAATGAGCAGTTCTTC.

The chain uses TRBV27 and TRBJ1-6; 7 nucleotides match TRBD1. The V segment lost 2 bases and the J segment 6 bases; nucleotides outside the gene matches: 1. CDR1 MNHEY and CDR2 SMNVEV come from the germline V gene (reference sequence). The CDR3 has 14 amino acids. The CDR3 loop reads CASSLGQVNSPLHF. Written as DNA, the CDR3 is TGTGCCAGCAGTTTAGGACAGGTTAATTCACCCCTCCACTTT.

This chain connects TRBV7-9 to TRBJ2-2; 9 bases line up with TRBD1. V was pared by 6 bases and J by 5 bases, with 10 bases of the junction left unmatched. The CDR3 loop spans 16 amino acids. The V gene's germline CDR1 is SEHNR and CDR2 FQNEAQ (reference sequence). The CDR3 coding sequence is TGTGCCAGCAGTCACGGGGACAGGGCAGGAACCGGGGAGCTGTTTTTT. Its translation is CASSHGDRAGTGELFF.

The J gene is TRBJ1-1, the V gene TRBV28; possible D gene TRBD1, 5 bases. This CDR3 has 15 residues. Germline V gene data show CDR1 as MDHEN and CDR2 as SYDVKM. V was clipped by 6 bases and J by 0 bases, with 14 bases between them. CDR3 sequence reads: CASSSTGRVNTEAFF. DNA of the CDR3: TGTGCCAGCAGCTCGACCGGCAGGGTGAACACTGAAGCTTTCTTT.

CDR3 protein: CASSESGSGNTIYF. CDR3 coding DNA: TGTGCCAGCAGTGAATCGGGCAGCGGAAACACCATATATTTT. This chain joins TRBV25-1 and TRBJ2-2; D not resolved. The J call may be mistaken, given a closer DNA end match to TRBJ1-3. Germline CDR1 is MGHDK and CDR2 is SYGVNS. The CDR3 is made up of 14 amino acids.

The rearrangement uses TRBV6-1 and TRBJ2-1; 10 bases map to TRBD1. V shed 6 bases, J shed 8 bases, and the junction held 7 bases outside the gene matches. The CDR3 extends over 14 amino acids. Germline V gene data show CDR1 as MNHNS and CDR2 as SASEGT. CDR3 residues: CASSLTGGSDEQFF. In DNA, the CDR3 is TGTGCCAGCAGCCTGACAGGGGGCAGCGATGAGCAGTTCTTC.

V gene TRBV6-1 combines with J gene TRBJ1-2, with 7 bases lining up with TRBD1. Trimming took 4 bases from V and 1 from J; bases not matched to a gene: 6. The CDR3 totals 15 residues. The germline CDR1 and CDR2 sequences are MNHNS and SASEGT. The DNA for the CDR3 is TGTGCCAGCAGTGCCGGGACAGCAAGTAACTATGGCTACACCTTC. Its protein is CASSAGTASNYGYTF.

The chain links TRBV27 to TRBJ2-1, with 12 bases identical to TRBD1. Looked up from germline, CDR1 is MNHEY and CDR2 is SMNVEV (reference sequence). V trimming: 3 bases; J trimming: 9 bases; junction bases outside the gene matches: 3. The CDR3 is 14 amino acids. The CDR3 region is CASSLGTGGFEQFF. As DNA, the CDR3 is TGTGCCAGCAGTTTGGGGACAGGGGGCTTTGAGCAGTTCTTC.

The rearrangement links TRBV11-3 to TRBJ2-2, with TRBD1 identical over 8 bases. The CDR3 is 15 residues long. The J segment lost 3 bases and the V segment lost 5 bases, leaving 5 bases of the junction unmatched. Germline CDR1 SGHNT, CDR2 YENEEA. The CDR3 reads CASSQGATDTGELFF. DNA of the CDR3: TGTGCCAGCAGCCAGGGGGCGACGGACACCGGGGAGCTGTTTTTT.

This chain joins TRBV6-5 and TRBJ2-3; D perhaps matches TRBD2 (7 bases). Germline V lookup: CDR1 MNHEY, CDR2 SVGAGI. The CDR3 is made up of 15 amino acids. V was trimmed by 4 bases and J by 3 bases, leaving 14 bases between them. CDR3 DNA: TGTGCCAGCAGTTCTGCGGGGGCAGGGACAGATACGCAGTATTTT. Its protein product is CASSSAGAGTDTQYF.

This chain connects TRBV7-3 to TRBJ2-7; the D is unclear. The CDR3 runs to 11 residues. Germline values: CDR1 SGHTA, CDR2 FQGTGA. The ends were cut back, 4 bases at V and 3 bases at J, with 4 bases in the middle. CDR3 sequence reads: CASSSLYEQYF. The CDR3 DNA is TGTGCCAGCAGCTCTCTCTACGAGCAGTACTTC.

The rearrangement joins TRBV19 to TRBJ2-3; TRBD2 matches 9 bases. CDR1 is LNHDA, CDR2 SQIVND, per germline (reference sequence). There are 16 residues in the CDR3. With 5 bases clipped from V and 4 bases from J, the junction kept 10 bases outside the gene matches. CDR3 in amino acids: CASSSLAGQAADTQYF. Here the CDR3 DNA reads TGTGCCAGTAGTTCCCTAGCGGGACAAGCGGCAGATACGCAGTATTTT.

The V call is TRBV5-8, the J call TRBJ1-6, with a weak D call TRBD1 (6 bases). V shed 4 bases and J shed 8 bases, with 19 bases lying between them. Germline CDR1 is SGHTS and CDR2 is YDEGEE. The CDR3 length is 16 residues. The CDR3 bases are TGTGCCAGCAGCAAAGATCCGGGACAATATGATTCACCCCTCCACTTT. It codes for CASSKDPGQYDSPLHF.

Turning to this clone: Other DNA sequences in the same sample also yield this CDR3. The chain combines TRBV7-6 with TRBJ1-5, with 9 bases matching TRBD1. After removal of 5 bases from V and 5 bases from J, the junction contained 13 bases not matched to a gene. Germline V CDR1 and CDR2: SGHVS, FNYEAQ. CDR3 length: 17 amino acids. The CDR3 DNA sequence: TGTGCCAGCAGCGCCCAAGACAGGGGGTTCATTTATCAGCCCCAGCATTTT. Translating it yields CASSAQDRGFIYQPQHF. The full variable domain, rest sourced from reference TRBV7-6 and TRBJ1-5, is GAGVSQSPRYKVTKRGQDVALRCDPISGHVSLYWYRQALGQGPEFLTYFNYEAQQDKSGLPNDRFSAERPEGSISTLTIQRTEQRDSAMYRCASSAQDRGFIYQPQHFGDGTRLSIL.

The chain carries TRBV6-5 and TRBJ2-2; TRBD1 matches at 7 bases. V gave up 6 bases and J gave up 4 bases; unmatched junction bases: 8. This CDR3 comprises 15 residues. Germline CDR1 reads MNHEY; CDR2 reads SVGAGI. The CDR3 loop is CASSQQGHVTGELFF. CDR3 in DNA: TGTGCCAGCAGCCAACAGGGGCATGTCACCGGGGAGCTGTTTTTT.

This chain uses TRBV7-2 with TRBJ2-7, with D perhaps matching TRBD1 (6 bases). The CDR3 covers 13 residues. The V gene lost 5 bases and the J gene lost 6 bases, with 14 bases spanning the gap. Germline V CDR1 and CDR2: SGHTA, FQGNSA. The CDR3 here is CASSKKGVGEQYF. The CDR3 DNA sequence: TGTGCCAGCAGCAAGAAGGGGGTGGGCGAGCAGTACTTC.